This T cell receptor (beta chain) was retrieved from a study of shared clonotypes between healthy human individuals (dated by TCRdb to the early 2020s). Broadly, across the study: A couple of women and three men aged 18 to 49 years were included in the cohort. Between about 0.8 and 9 billion PBMCs per donor were obtained by leukapheresis. The study deeply sequenced blood TCR repertoires of about 5 healthy adults to estimate repertoire size and the extent of clonotype sharing between individuals. Per donor, three plates each were used for CD4 naive and CD4 memory, two for CD8 naive, and one for CD8 memory. To increase sequencing depth and limit assay-specific biases, different laboratories used diverse techniques to prepare libraries and sequence TCR repertoires. General conclusions and limits of the study: Only blood was sampled, and tissue TCR repertoires likely differ from those in blood. Naive subsets generally had larger estimated clonotype richness than memory subsets. When four donors were compared, the shared fraction of clonotypes was approximately 5% for naive CD4, less than 4% for naive CD8, 2.3% for memory CD4, and about 0.36% for memory CD8. Rarefaction of sorted-subset datasets indicated incomplete sequencing despite the large sequencing depth. Based on pairwise subsampling, the degree of clonotype sharing among donors was expected to be affected by sequencing depth. Higher generation probabilities were observed for clonotypes shared by all four sorted-subset donors than for non-shared clonotypes. Because the study included a small number of donors, the genetic and exposure-history diversity represented was limited.

Using the deep immunoSEQ assay, TCR CDR3 regions were amplified from genomic DNA by multiplex PCR. Genomic DNA extracted from each cell subset was distributed evenly over all wells of several immunoSEQ 96-well plates, and each plate served as one replicate. For sorted subsets, 150 to 250 ng genomic DNA, equal to 30,000 to 35,000 T cell genomes, was loaded into each replicate PCR. Purified libraries were measured with a Qubit 3.0 fluorometer, size-checked on a Bioanalyzer 2100, and measured again with the KAPA Library Quantification kit. Every immunoSEQ 96-well plate was sequenced on a separate single-read 150-cycle Illumina NextSeq 550 flow cell. As for how the authors treated the data: Because the immunoSEQ output included only junctional sequences and no quality scores, the filtering could not be the same as the filtering used for full-length reads. Sequences were annotated with PyIR, a Python wrapper for IgBLAST v1.9, and V/J genes and CDR3 were assigned using IMGT germline references. Reads with weak V/J assignments (E-value above 1e-6), missing CDR3, stop codons, out-of-frame junctions, or ambiguous translated residues were removed. A V3J clonotype was defined by an identical inferred V gene, J gene, and CDR3 amino acid sequence. Percentage overlap between repertoires was computed as shared unique clonotypes divided by the size of the smaller repertoire. Repertoire richness was assessed with RTK rarefaction, the Chao1 estimator, and Recon v2.1 estimates of unobserved clonotypes. Generation probabilities for all TCRbeta clonotypes obtained by the gDNA method from a few donors were computed using OLGA. This is the immuneACCESS table as TCRdb keeps it, with only in-frame sequences that have V and J called. A part of the clones is gone; compared with another copy, unresolved V genes explain less than half, and the rest is unexplained. The DNA was the basis for D and trimming; V, J and clone size are from that table. This sample holds hundreds of thousands of clones; roughly 96% were observed only once. Of the sample, 0.11% falls within the top ten clones.

With respect to this clone: Its antigen has not been determined. It has no much larger one-base neighbor in the sample; base qualities were not kept.

The cysteine opens and the phenylalanine closes a CDR3 of 14 amino acids. Here the CDR3 DNA is all that survives: 42 bases in frame from base 1. V was cut back by 0 bases and J by 3 bases, leaving a gap of 8 bases between them. The germline V gene (reference sequence) provides CDR1 LNHNV and CDR2 YYDKDF. CD8 naive samples were CD45RO-negative cells positively selected for CCR7, giving a CD45RA+CCR7+ population that excluded TemRA cells. Donors were healthy HIV-negative adults with no recently reported acute infections or vaccinations. Every donor was a Caucasian adult residing in Nashville, Tennessee, USA. Blood was obtained by leukapheresis, after which PBMCs were separated by Ficoll-Histopaque density gradient centrifugation and cryopreserved in liquid nitrogen vapor phase. Analytical flow cytometry was used to check the purity and quantity of each magnetically sorted T cell population. Each sorted fraction had its genomic DNA isolated and then quantified by UV absorbance on a Nanodrop 2000c.

Sequenced: naive CD8+ T cells sorted from blood. In light of the paper, this sample's cell subset or site label describes: CD45RA+CCR7+. Recombination connected TRBV15 to TRBJ1-2, with an unclear D gene assignment. The receptor's source is a woman aged 25 to 39 in good health. The CDR3 protein: CATSRDHGDYGYTF. The nucleotides are TGTGCCACCAGCAGAGATCACGGGGACTATGGCTACACCTTC.